Listed below are T cell receptor beta chains from one sample, sequenced in a study of immune evolution from preneoplasia to lung adenocarcinoma. Generated by immunoSEQ multiplex PCR, the TCRdb table keeps only in-frame clones and is missing some. Counted here are 5,000 to 7,000 clones, approximately 81% occurring once; the ten biggest clones make up over 6%. Sequencing was done on a sample of FFPE adjacent normal lung tissue. These receptors were collected from a donor older than 65 with lung adenocarcinoma. The CDR3 runs from the conserved cysteine through the conserved F or W. D genes are given only for firm matches. The size field is filled for only some rows; it gives once, few, many or a size class.

-	TRBJ2-3	TRBV6-1	-	TGTGCCAGCAGTGAAGCGTATGGGTCAGGGAGAAGGGATACGCAGTATTTT	CASSEAYGSGRRDTQYF
-	TRBJ1-5	TRBV6-6	-	TGTGCCAGCAGCTCGACAGGAGAACAGCCCCAGCATTTT	CASSSTGEQPQHF
-	TRBJ2-5	TRBV19	-	TGTGCCAGTAGCGCTGACAGTGGCCTACAAGAGACCCAGTACTTC	CASSADSGLQETQYF
TRBD2	TRBJ2-2	TRBV7-2	few	TGTGCCAGCAGCCCGGGACTAGCGGGAGGTTCGAACACCGGGGAGCTGTTTTTT	CASSPGLAGGSNTGELFF
-	TRBJ2-2	TRBV27	-	TGTGCCAGCAGTTTTACCGGGGAGCTGTTTTTT	CASSFTGELFF
TRBD1	TRBJ1-5	TRBV5-1	-	TGCGCCAGCAGCTTGAACGGACAGGGGAATCAGCCCCAGCATTTT	CASSLNGQGNQPQHF
TRBD2	TRBJ2-1	TRBV7-4	-	TGTGCCAGCAGCCGACAGGATATCACCTCGGGAGGGCCTATCAATGAGCAGTTCTTC	CASSRQDITSGGPINEQFF
TRBD2	TRBJ2-3	TRBV6-1	-	TGTGCCAGCAGTGAGCCTAGCGGGAGTCGAGGAGATACGCAGTATTTT	CASSEPSGSRGDTQYF
TRBD1	TRBJ1-4	TRBV4-1	once	TGCGCCAGCAGCCCCGACAGGGACCCAACTAATGAAAAACTGTTTTTT	CASSPDRDPTNEKLFF
-	TRBJ1-3	TRBV7-2	-	TGTGCCAGCAGCTTAGGGGGAAACACCATATATTTT	CASSLGGNTIYF
TRBD1	TRBJ1-1	TRBV9	-	TGTGCCAGCAGCCCAGGCCGGGACAGCTCTGAAGCTTTCTTT	CASSPGRDSSEAFF
-	TRBJ1-1	TRBV5-1	-	TGCGCCAGCAGTTATGGACGTACTCCGAACACTGAAGCTTTCTTT	CASSYGRTPNTEAFF
-	TRBJ1-5	TRBV5-8	-	TGTGCCAGCAGCTTGGTCGGGGGTCAGCCCCAGCATTTT	CASSLVGGQPQHF
TRBD2	TRBJ2-3	TRBV9	-	TGTGCCAGCAGTAACTTAGCGGGAGAACTCACAGATACGCAGTATTTT	CASSNLAGELTDTQYF
-	TRBJ1-2	TRBV5-4	-	TGTGCCAGCAGCTTGGGACAAAATGGCTACACCTTC	CASSLGQNGYTF
-	TRBJ2-3	TRBV4-2	-	TGTGCCAGCAGCCAAGAGACCCCCCTTTCGGCGTATTTT	CASSQETPLSAYF
-	TRBJ2-5	TRBV30	once	TGTGCCTGGAGAGGACAGCCCGGTGCGGCCCAGTACTTC	CAWRGQPGAAQYF
-	TRBJ2-7	TRBV11-3	-	TGTGCCAGCAGCTTAGACTTAGCGGTAGGGGCCTACGAGCAGTACTTC	CASSLDLAVGAYEQYF
-	TRBJ2-5	TRBV5-1	-	TGCGCCAGCAGATCGGCAGCCCAAGAGACCCAGTACTTC	CASRSAAQETQYF
-	TRBJ2-5	TRBV5-1	-	TGCGCCGGCAGCTTGGCTGAGACCCAGTACTTC	CAGSLAETQYF
TRBD1	TRBJ1-2	TRBV2	-	TGTGCCAGTTCCAGACAGGGGGCCTCGGGGGGCTACACCTTC	CASSRQGASGGYTF
-	TRBJ2-7	TRBV4-1	-	TGCGCCAGCAGCCATACCCCGCAGGGGACCGACGAGCAGTACTTC	CASSHTPQGTDEQYF
-	TRBJ2-2	TRBV5-6	-	TGTGCCAGCAGCTTGCCGGTGGGCGGGAACACCGGGGAGCTGTTTTTT	CASSLPVGGNTGELFF
-	TRBJ2-1	TRBV5-1	once	TGCGCCAGCAGCCTATCCGGGATCTACAATGAGCAGTTCTTC	CASSLSGIYNEQFF
-	TRBJ2-1	TRBV5-1	-	TGCGCCAGCAGCTTGATGGTGGGCTCCTACAATGAGCAGTTCTTC	CASSLMVGSYNEQFF
-	TRBJ1-1	TRBV29-1	once	TGCAGCGCTCGGGGGTTTCGGGGGACCACTGAAGCTTTCTTT	CSARGFRGTTEAFF
TRBD1	TRBJ2-7	TRBV7-8	-	TGTGCCAGCAGCTCCCATCCGGGACAGGGTGTAGCCTACGAGCAGTACTTC	CASSSHPGQGVAYEQYF
TRBD2	TRBJ2-7	TRBV2	-	TGTGCCAGCAGCCTAGCGGGAGGACAGTACTTC	CASSLAGGQYF
-	TRBJ1-5	TRBV6-1	-	TGTGCCAGCAGTGAAGGGGGATGGACAGTCACTAGCAATCAGCCCCAGCATTTT	CASSEGGWTVTSNQPQHF
TRBD1	TRBJ2-2	TRBV30	-	TGTGCCTGGAGTTTACGACAGGGTCCCGGGGAGCTGTTTTTT	CAWSLRQGPGELFF
-	TRBJ2-1	TRBV7-3	once	TGTGCCAGCAGCTCGGGCGCGTACAATGAGCAGTTCTTC	CASSSGAYNEQFF
-	TRBJ2-2	TRBV4-2	-	TGTGCCAGCAACCTGGACTACATGAACACCGGGGAGCTGTTTTTT	CASNLDYMNTGELFF
-	TRBJ1-5	TRBV27	-	TGTGCCAGCAGTTTAGTAGCGGATCAGCCCCAGCATTTT	CASSLVADQPQHF
TRBD2	TRBJ2-5	TRBV11-3	-	TGTGCCAGCAGCTTGGCGGGAGAGGTGGAGACCCAGTACTTC	CASSLAGEVETQYF